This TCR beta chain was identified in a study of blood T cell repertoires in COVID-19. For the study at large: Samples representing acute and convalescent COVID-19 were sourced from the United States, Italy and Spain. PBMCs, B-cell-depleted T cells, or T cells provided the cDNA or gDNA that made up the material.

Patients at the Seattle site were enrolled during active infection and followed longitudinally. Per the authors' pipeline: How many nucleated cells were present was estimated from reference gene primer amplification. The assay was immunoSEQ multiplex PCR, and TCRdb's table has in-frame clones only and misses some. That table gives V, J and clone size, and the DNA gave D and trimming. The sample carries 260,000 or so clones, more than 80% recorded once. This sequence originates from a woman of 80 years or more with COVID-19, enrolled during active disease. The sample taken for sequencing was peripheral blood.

The CDR3: CASSQGTVNTEAFF. For the CDR3, the DNA is TGTGCCAGCAGCCAGGGGACAGTGAACACTGAAGCTTTCTTT. The chain employs TRBV3-1 (or the pseudogene TRBV3-2) and TRBJ1-1, with 7 bases lining up with TRBD1. V dropped 3 bases and J dropped 0; count of bases not matched to a gene: 1. The CDR3 covers 14 residues. Germline loops: CDR1 LGHDT, CDR2 YNNKEL (reference sequence).